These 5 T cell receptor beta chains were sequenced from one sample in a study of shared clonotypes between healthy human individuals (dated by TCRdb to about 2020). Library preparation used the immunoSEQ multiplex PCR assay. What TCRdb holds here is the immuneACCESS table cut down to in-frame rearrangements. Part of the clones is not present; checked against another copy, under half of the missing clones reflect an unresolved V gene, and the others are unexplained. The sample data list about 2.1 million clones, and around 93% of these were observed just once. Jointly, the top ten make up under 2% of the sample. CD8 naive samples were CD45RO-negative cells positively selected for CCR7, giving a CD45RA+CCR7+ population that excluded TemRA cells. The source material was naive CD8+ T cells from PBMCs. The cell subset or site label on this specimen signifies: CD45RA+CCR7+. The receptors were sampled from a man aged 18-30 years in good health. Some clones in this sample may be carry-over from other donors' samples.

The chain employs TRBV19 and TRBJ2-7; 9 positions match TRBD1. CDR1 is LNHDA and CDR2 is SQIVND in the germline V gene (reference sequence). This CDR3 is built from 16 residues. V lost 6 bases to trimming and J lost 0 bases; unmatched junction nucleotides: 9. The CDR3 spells CASRETGTGFSYEQYF. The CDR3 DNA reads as TGTGCCAGTAGGGAAACCGGGACAGGGTTCTCCTACGAGCAGTACTTC.

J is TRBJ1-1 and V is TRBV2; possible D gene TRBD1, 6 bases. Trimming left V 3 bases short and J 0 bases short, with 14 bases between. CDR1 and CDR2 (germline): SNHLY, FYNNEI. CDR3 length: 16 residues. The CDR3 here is CASSDPTGKLNTEAFF. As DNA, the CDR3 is TGTGCCAGCAGTGACCCCACAGGGAAATTGAACACTGAAGCTTTCTTT. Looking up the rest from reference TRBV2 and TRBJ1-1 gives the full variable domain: EPEVTQTPSHQVTQMGQEVILRCVPISNHLYFYWYRQILGQKVEFLVSFYNNEISEKSEIFDDQFSVERPDGSNFTLKIRSTKLEDSAMYFCASSDPTGKLNTEAFFGQGTRLTVV.

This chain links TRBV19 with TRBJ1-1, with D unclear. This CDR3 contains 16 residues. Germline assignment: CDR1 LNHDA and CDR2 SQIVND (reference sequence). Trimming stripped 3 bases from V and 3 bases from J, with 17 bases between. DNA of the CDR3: TGTGCCAGTAGTATCAGACGGGAGAAAGGGCACACTGAAGCTTTCTTT. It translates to CASSIRREKGHTEAFF.

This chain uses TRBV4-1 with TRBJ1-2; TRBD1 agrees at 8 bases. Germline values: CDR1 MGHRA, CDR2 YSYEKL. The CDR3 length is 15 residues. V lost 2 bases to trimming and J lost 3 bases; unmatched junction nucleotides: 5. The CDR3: CASSQRQGLDYGYTF. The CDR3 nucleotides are TGCGCCAGCAGCCAAAGACAGGGGCTAGACTATGGCTACACCTTC.

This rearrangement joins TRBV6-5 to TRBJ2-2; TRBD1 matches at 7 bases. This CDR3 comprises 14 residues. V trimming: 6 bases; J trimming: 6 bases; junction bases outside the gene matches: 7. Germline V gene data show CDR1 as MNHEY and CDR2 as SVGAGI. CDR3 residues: CASSLDRAAGELFF. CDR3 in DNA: TGTGCCAGCAGCCTAGACAGGGCCGCCGGGGAGCTGTTTTTT.